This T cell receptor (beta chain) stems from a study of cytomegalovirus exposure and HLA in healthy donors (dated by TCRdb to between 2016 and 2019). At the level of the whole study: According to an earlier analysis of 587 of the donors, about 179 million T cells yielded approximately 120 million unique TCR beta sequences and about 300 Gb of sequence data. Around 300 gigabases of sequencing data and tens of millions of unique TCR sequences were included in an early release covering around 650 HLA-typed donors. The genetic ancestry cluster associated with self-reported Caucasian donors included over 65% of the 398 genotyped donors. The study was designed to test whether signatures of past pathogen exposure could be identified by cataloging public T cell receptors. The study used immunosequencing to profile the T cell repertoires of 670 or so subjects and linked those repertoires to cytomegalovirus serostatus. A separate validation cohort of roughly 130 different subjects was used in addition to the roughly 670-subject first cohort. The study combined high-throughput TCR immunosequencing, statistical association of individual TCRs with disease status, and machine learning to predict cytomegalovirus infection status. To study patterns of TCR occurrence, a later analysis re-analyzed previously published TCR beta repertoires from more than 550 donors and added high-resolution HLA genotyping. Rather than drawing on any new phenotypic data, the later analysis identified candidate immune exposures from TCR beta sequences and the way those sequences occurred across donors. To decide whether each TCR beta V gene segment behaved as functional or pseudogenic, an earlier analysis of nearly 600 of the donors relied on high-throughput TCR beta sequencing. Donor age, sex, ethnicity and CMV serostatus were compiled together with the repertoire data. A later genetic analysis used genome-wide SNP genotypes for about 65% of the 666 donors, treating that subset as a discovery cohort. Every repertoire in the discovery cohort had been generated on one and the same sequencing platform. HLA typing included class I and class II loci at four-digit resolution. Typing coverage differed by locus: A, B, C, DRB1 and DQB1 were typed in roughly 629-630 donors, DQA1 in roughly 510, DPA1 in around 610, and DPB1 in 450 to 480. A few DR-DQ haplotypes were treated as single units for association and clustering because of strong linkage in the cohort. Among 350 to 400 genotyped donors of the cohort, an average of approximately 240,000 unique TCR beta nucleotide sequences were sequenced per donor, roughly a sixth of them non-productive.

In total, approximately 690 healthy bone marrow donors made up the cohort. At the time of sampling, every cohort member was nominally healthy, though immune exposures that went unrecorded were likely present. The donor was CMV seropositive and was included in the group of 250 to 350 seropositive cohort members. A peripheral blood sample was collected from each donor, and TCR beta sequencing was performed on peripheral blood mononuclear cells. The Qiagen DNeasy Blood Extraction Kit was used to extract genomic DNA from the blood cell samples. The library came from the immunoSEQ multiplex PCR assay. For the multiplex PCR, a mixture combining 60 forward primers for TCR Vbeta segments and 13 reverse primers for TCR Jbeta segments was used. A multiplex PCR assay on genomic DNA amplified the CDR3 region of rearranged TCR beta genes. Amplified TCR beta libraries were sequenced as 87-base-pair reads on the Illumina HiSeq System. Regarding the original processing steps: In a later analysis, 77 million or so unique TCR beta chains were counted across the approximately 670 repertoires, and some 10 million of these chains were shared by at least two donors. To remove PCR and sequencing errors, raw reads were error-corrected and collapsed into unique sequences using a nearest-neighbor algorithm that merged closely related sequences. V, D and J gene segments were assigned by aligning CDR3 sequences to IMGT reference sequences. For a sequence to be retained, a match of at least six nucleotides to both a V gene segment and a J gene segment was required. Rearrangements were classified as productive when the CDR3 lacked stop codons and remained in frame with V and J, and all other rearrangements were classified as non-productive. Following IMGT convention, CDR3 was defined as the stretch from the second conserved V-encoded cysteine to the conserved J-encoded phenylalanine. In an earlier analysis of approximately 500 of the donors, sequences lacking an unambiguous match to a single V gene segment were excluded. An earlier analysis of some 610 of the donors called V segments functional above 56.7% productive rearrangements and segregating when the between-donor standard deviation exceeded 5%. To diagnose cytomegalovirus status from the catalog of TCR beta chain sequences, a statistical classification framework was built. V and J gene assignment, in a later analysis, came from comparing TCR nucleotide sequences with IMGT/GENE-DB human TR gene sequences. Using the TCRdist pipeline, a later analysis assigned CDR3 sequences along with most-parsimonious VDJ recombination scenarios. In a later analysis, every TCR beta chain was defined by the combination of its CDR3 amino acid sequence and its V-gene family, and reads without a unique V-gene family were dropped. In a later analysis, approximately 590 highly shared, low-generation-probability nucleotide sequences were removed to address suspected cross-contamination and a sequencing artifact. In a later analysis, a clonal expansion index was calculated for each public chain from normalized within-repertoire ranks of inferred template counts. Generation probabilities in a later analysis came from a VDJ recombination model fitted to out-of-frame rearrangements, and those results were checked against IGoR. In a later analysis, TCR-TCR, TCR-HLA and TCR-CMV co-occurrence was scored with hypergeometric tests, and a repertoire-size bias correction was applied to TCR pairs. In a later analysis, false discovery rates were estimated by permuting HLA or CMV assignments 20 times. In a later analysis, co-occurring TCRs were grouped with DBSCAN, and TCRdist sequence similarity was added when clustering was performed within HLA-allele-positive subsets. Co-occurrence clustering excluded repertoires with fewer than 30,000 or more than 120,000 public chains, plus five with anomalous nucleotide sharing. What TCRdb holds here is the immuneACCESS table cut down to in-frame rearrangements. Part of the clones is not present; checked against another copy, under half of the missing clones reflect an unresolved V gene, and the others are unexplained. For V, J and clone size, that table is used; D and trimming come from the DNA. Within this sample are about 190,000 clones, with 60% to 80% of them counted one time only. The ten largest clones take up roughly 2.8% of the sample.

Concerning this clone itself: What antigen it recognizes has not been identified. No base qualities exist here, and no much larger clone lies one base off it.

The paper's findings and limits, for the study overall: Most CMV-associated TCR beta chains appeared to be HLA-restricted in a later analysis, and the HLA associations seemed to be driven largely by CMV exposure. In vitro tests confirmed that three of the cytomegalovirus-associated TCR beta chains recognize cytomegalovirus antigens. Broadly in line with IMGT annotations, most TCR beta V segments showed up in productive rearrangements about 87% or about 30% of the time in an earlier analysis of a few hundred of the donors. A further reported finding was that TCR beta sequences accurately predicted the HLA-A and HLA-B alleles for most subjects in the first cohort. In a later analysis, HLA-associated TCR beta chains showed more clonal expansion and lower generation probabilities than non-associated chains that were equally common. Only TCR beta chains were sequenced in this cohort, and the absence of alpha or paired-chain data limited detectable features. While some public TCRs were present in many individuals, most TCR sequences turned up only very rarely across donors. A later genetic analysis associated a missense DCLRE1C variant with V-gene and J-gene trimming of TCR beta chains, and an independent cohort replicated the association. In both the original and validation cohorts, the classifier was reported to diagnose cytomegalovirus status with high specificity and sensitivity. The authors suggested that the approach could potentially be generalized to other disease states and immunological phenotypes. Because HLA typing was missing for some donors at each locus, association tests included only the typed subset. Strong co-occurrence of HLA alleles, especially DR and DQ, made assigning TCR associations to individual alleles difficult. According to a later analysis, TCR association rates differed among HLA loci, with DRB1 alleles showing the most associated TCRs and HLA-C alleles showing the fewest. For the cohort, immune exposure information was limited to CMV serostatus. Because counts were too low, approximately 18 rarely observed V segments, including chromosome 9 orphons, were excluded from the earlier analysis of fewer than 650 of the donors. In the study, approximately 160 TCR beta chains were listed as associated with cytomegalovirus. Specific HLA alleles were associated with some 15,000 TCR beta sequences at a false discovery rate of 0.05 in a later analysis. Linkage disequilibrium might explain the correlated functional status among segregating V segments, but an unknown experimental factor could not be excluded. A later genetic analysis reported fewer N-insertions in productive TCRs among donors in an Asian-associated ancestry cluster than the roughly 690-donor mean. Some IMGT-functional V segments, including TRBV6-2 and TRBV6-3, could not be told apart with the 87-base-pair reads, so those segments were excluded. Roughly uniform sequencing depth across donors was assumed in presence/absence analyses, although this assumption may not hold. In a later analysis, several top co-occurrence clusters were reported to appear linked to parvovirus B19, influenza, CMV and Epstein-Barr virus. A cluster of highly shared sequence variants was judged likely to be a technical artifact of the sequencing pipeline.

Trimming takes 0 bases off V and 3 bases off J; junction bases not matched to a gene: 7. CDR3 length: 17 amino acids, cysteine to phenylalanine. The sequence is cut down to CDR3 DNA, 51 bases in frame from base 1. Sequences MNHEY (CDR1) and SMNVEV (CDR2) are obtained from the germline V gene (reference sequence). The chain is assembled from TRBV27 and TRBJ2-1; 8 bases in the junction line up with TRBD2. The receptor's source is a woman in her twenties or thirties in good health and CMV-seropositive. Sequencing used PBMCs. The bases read TGTGCCAGCAGTTTATCGACGGGGACTAGGGTCTACAATGAGCAGTTCTTC. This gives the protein CASSLSTGTRVYNEQFF.